The clone carrying this T cell receptor (beta chain) showed up just a few times. The data stem from a study of blood T cells in healthy people across ages. Then a second PCR, running roughly 7 to 11 cycles, was carried out with a sample-barcoded 5' primer and a J-beta primer mix. TCRdb analysed the 5' RACE reads with MiXCR anew, one entry per CDR3 protein. This table has around 820,000 distinct CDR3 sequences, around 25% appearing once. V shed 6 bases, J shed 5 bases, and the junction held 6 bases outside the gene matches. There are 14 residues in the CDR3. The germline CDR1 and CDR2 sequences are MNHNY and SVGAGI (reference sequence). These data were also filed under a second study, of T cells of mothers and their children. That work adds: At a sensitivity of roughly 91 clones per million clonotypes, no persistent microchimeric T cell clones appeared.

Specimen: blood. The V call is TRBV6-6, the J call TRBJ1-1; TRBD1 aligns across 10 bases. The receptor was derived from a boy aged 5 to 17 in good health. Written as DNA, the CDR3 is TGTGCCAGCAGAACCGGGACAGGGGCGACTGAAGCTTTCTTT. Residues: CASRTGTGATEAFF.